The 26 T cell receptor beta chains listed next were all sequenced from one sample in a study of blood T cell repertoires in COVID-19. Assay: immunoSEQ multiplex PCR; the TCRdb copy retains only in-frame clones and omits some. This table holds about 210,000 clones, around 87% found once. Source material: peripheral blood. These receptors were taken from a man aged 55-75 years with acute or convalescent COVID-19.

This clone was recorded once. The CDR3 loop reads CASSLRVSGGSFTSYNEQFF. The CDR3 DNA is TGTGCCAGCAGCTTAAGAGTTAGCGGGGGGTCTTTTACGTCGTACAATGAGCAGTTCTTC. This sequence joins TRBV7-3 and TRBJ2-1; 10 bases map to TRBD2. This CDR3 comprises 20 residues. Germline-derived CDR1 and CDR2 are SGHTA and FQGTGA. V was clipped by 1 base and J by 4 bases; unmatched bases: 16. The full variable domain, rest sourced from reference TRBV7-3 and TRBJ2-1, is GAGVSQTPSNKVTEKGKYVELRCDPISGHTALYWYRQSLGQGPEFLIYFQGTGAADDSGLPNDRFFAVRPEGSVSTLKIQRTERGDSAVYLCASSLRVSGGSFTSYNEQFFGPGTRLTVL.

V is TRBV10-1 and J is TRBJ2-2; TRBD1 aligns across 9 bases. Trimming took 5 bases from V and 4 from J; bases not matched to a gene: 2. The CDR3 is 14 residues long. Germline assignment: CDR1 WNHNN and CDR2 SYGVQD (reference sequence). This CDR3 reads CASSWDRVTGELFF. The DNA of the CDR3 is TGCGCCAGCAGTTGGGACAGGGTCACCGGGGAGCTGTTTTTT.

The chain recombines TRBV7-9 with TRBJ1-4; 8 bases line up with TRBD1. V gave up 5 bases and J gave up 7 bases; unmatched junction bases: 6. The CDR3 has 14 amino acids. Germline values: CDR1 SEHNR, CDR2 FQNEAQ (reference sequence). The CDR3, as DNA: TGTGCCAGCAGCGTTGGACAGGGAGGTGAAAAACTGTTTTTT. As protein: CASSVGQGGEKLFF.

The CDR3 DNA sequence: TGTGCCAGCGAGGGGGACCACGAGCAGTACTTC. It yields the protein CASEGDHEQYF. The rearrangement joins TRBV19 to TRBJ2-7; TRBD1 might be the D (6 bases). This CDR3 contains 11 residues. Between the trimmed V and J ends, which lost 9 bases and 5 bases, there was a span of 11 bases. CDR1 is LNHDA, CDR2 SQIVND, per germline (reference sequence).

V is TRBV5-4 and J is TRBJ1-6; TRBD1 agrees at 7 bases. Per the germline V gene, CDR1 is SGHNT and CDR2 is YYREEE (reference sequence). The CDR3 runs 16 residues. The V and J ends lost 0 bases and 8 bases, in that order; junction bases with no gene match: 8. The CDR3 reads CASSLVPGGKDSPLHF. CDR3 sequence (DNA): TGTGCCAGCAGCTTGGTACCAGGGGGAAAGGATTCACCCCTCCACTTT.

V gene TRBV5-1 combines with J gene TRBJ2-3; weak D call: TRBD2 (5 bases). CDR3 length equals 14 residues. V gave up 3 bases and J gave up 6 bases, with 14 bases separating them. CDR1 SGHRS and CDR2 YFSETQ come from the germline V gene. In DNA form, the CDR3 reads TGCGCCAGCAGCTCACTCGGGATCCTCGATACGCAGTATTTT. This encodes CASSSLGILDTQYF.

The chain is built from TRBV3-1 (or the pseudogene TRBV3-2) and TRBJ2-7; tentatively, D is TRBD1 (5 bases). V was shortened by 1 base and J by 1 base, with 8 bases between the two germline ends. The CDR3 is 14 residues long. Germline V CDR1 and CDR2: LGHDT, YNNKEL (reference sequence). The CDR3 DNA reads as TGTGCCAGCAGCCAAGCCCCAGGGTCCTACGAGCAGTACTTC. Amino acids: CASSQAPGSYEQYF.

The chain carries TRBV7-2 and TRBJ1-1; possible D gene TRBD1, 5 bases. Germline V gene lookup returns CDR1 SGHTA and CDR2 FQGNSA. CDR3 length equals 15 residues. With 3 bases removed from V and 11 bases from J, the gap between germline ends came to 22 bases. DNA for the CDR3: TGTGCCAGCAGCTTCGACAGATCTTCTGTGTCGGGCGCTTTCTTT. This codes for CASSFDRSSVSGAFF.

CDR3 in amino acids: CASSLSGGDTDTQYF. DNA of the CDR3: TGTGCCAGCAGTCTCTCGGGGGGGGACACAGATACGCAGTATTTT. V is TRBV6-5 and J is TRBJ2-3; the match to TRBD2 covers 8 bases. J was trimmed by 2 bases and V by 5 bases; bases with no gene match: 6. The germline CDR1 and CDR2 sequences are MNHEY and SVGAGI. The CDR3 extends over 15 amino acids.

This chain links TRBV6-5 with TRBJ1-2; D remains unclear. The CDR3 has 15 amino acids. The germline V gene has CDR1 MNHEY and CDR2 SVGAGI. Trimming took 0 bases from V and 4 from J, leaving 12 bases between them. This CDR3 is CASSYSVEAFYGYTF. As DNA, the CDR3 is TGTGCCAGCAGTTACTCTGTAGAGGCATTCTATGGCTACACCTTC.

The CDR3 loop is CASSLGRQRPYEQYF. CDR3 DNA sequence: TGTGCCAGCAGTCTGGGCAGACAGAGACCCTACGAGCAGTACTTC. The chain carries TRBV28 and TRBJ2-7, with TRBD1 as a possible D gene (5 bases). The CDR3 runs to 15 residues. V lost 5 bases to trimming and J lost 2 bases, with 16 bases between them. Germline assignment: CDR1 MDHEN and CDR2 SYDVKM.

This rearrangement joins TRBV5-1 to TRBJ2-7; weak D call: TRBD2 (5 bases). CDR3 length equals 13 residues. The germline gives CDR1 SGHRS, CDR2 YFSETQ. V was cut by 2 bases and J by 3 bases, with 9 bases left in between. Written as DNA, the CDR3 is TGCGCCAGCAGCTTTGTTCGGGGCTACGAGCAGTACTTC. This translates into CASSFVRGYEQYF.

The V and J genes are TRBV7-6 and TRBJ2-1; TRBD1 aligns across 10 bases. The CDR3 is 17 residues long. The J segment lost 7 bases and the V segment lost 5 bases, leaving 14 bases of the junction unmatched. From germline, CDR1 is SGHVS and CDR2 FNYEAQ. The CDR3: CASSLRQGRDRGNEQFF. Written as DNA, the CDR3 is TGTGCCAGCAGCCTCAGGCAGGGCAGGGACAGGGGAAATGAGCAGTTCTTC. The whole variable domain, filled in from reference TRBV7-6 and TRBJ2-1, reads GAGVSQSPRYKVTKRGQDVALRCDPISGHVSLYWYRQALGQGPEFLTYFNYEAQQDKSGLPNDRFSAERPEGSISTLTIQRTEQRDSAMYRCASSLRQGRDRGNEQFFGPGTRLTVL.

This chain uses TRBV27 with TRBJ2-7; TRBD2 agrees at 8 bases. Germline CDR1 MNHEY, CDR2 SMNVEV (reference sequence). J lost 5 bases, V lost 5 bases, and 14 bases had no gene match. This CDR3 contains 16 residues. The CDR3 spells CASSPYFGGEGDEQYF. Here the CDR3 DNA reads TGTGCCAGCAGTCCCTACTTCGGGGGGGAAGGCGACGAGCAGTACTTC.

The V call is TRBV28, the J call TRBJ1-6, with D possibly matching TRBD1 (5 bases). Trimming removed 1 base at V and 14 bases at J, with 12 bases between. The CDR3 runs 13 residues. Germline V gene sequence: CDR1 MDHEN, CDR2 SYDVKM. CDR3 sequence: CASSLSGERSLHF. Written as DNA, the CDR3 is TGTGCCAGCAGTTTATCGGGGGAGAGGTCCCTCCACTTT.

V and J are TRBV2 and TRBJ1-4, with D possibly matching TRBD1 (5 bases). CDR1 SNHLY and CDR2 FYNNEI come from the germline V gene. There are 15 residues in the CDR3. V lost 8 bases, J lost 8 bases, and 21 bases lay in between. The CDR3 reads CASEGPGTGGEKLFF. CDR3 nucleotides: TGTGCCAGCGAGGGCCCCGGGACTGGCGGAGAAAAACTGTTTTTT.

The CDR3 DNA sequence: TGTGCCAGTAACCCGGTTGGGGCCAACGTCCTGACTTTC. It translates to CASNPVGANVLTF. The chain couples TRBV19 to TRBJ2-6; no clear D. CDR1 is LNHDA, CDR2 SQIVND, per germline (reference sequence). V was cut by 7 bases and J by 3 bases, with 7 bases left in between. The length of the CDR3 is 13 residues.

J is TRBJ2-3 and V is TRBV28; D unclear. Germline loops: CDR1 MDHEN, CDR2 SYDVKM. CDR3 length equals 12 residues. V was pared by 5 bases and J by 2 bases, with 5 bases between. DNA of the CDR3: TGTGCCAGCAGTCGCTACACAGATACGCAGTATTTT. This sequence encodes CASSRYTDTQYF.

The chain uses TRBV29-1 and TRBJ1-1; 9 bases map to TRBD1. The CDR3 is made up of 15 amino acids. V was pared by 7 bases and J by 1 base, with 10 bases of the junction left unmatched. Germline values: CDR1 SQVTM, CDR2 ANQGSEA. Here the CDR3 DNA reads TGCAGCGCCATCCGGACGACAGGGGGGAACACTGAAGCTTTCTTT. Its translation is CSAIRTTGGNTEAFF.

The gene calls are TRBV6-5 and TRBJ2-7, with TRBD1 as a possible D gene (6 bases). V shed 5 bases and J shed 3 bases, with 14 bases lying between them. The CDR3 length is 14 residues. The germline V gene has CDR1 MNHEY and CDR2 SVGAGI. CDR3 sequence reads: CASSTGILNYEQYF. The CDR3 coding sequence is TGTGCCAGCAGTACAGGGATCCTAAACTACGAGCAGTACTTC.

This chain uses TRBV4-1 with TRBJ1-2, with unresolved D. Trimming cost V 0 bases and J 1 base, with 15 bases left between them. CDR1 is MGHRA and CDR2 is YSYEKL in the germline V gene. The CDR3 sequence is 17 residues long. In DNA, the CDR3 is TGCGCCAGCAGCCAAGATCTACCAGGCAGCTTTAACTATGGCTACACCTTC. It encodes CASSQDLPGSFNYGYTF.

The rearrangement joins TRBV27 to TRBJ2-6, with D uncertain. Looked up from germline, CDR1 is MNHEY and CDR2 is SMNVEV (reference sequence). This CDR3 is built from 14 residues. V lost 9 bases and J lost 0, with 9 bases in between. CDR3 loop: CARGPDSGANVLTF. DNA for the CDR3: TGTGCCAGGGGCCCGGACTCTGGGGCCAACGTCCTGACTTTC.

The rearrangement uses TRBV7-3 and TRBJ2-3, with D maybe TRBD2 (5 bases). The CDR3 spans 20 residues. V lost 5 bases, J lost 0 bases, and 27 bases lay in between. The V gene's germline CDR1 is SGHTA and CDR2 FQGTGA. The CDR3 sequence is CASSPDWVKRKNSSTDTQYF. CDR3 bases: TGTGCCAGCAGCCCCGATTGGGTAAAGCGGAAGAACTCTAGCACAGATACGCAGTATTTT.

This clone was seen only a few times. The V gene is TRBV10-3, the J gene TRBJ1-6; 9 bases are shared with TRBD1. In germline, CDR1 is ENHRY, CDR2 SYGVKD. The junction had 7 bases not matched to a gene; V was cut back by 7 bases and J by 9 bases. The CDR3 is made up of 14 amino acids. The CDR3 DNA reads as TGTGCCATCATTTTCGGGACAGGGATTTCACCCCTCCACTTT. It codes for CAIIFGTGISPLHF.

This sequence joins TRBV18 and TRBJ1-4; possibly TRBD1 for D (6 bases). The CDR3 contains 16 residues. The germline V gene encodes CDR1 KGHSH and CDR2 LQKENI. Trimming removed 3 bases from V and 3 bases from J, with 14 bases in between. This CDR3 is CASSPRQGQANEKLFF. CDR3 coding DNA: TGTGCCAGCTCACCCCGGCAGGGGCAGGCTAATGAAAAACTGTTTTTT. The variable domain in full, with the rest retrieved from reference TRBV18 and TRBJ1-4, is NAGVMQNPRHLVRRRGQEARLRCSPMKGHSHVYWYRQLPEEGLKFMVYLQKENIIDESGMPKERFSAEFPKEGPSILRIQQVVRGDSAAYFCASSPRQGQANEKLFFGSGTQLSVL.

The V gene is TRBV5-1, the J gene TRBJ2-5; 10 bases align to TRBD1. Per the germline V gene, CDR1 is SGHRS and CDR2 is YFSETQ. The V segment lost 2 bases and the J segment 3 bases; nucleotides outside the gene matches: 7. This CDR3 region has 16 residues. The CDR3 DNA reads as TGCGCCAGCAGCTTACTCCCGGGACAGGGGAAAGAGACCCAGTACTTC. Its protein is CASSLLPGQGKETQYF.